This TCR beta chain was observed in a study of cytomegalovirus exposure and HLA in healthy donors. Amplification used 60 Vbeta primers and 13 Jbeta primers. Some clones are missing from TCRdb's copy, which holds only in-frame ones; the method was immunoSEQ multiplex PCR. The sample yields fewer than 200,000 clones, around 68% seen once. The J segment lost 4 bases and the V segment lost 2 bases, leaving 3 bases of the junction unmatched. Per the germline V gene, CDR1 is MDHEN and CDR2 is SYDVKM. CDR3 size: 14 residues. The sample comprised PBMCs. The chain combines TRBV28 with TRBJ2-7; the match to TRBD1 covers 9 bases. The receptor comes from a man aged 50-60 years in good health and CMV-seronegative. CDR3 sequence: CASSLHRGRYEQYF. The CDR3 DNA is TGTGCCAGCAGTTTACACAGGGGGCGGTACGAGCAGTACTTC.